This T cell receptor beta chain stems from a study of shared clonotypes between healthy human individuals. Study conclusions and caveats: About 5% was the fraction of naive CD4 clonotypes found shared across a few donors.

Points on this clone: Its antigen is unidentified.

Generated by immunoSEQ multiplex PCR, the TCRdb table keeps only in-frame clones and is missing some. The sample includes about 820,000 clones, 80% to 95% seen only once; the top ten take approximately 25%. CD8 cells regarded as naive lacked CD45RO, were positively chosen for CCR7, and omitted terminally differentiated effector memory CD45RA+ cells. The CDR3 has 15 residues. Germline V lookup: CDR1 SGHVS, CDR2 FNYEAQ. V was clipped by 4 bases and J by 5 bases; unmatched bases: 10. The source material was naive CD8+ T cells sorted from blood. This chain links TRBV7-6 with TRBJ2-7; 8 positions match TRBD2. This receptor was taken from a man aged 25 to 40 in good health. CDR3 protein: CASSSDPGGLHEQYF. DNA of the CDR3: TGTGCCAGCAGCTCCGACCCGGGAGGGCTTCACGAGCAGTACTTC. The whole variable domain, remainder taken from reference TRBV7-6 and TRBJ2-7, is GAGVSQSPRYKVTKRGQDVALRCDPISGHVSLYWYRQALGQGPEFLTYFNYEAQQDKSGLPNDRFSAERPEGSISTLTIQRTEQRDSAMYRCASSSDPGGLHEQYFGPGTRLTVT.